Sequencing of this T cell receptor (beta chain) was carried out in a study of CD8 T cells in ankylosing spondylitis. TCRdb re-derived calls from the 5' RACE reads in MiXCR, one entry per CDR3 protein. The sample comprises about 750,000 distinct CDR3 sequences, 15% to 20% of which are singletons, and about a fifth rests with the top ten. Concerning this clonotype: Its specificity is unknown.

Overall study results and limits: A motif in TCR beta, a set of roughly 8 highly homologous variants, appeared characteristic of ankylosing spondylitis blood.

CDR1 MDHEN and CDR2 SYDVKM come from the germline V gene. This CDR3 spans 15 amino acids. V was shortened by 5 bases and J by 6 bases, with 17 bases between the two germline ends. Sequences were obtained from blood, either unsorted or a sorted T cell fraction (not recorded which). The rearrangement links TRBV28 to TRBJ1-5; D is perhaps TRBD1 (5 bases). The TCR was taken from a male donor with ankylosing spondylitis. CDR3 sequence reads: CASSHQGRGIQPQHF. The DNA for the CDR3 is TGTGCCAGCAGTCACCAAGGGAGGGGCATTCAGCCCCAGCATTTT.